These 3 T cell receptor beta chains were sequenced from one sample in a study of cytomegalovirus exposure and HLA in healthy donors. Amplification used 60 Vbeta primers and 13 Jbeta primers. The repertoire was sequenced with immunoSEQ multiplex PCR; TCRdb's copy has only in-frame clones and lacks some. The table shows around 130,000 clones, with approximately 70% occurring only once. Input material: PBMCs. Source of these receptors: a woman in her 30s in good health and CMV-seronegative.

The CDR3, as DNA: TGTGCCAGCAGCTTAGTGGCGGAATCTCCTGGCTACACCTTC. Encoded protein: CASSLVAESPGYTF. V gene TRBV11-2 combines with J gene TRBJ1-2; D remains unclear. Germline lookup yields CDR1 SGHAT and CDR2 FQNNGV. The germline V and J ends were trimmed by 1 base and 7 bases, with 13 bases remaining between them. There are 14 residues in the CDR3.

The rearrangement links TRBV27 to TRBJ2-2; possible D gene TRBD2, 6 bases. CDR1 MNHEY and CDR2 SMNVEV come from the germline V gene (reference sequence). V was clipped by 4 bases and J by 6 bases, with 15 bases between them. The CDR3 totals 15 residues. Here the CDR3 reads CASSYYRPGAGELFF. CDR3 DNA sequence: TGTGCCAGCAGTTATTACAGGCCGGGGGCCGGGGAGCTGTTTTTT.

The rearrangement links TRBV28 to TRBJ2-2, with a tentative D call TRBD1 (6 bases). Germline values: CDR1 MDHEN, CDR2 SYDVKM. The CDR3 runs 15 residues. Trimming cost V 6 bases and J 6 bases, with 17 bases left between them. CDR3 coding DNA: TGTGCCAGCAGAATGGACAGAGTTGGACCCGGGGAGCTGTTTTTT. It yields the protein CASRMDRVGPGELFF.